The rows below give T cell receptor beta chains drawn from one sample of a study of CD8 T cells in Susac syndrome. TCRdb re-derived calls from the immunoSEQ multiplex PCR reads in MiXCR, one entry per CDR3 protein. The table includes about 300,000 distinct CDR3 sequences, about 88% detected once. The specimen sequenced was CD8+ T cells from PBMCs. These receptors came from a human donor with multiple sclerosis. Both conserved end residues are part of each CDR3. The D gene is left open where the match is weak. Expanded clones are given a class, and other clones once, few, many or no size at all.

D gene	V gene	clone size	J gene	CDR3 DNA	CDR3 protein
TRBD2	TRBV19	-	TRBJ2-3	TGTGCCAGTAGTTGGCGGGGGGTCTCCACAGATACGCAGTATTTT	CASSWRGVSTDTQYF
-	TRBV21-1	once	TRBJ2-2	TGTGCCAGCTATCAATCCTGGCTAGCGGGAGACCCTCGCGGGGAGCTGTTTTTT	CASYQSWLAGDPRGELFF
TRBD2	TRBV12-3/TRBV12-4	once	TRBJ2-1	TGTGCCAGCAGTTTAGGGGTAGCGGGAGTGAGAAATGAGCAGTTCTTC	CASSLGVAGVRNEQFF
-	TRBV27	-	TRBJ2-1	TGTGCCAGCAGTCCCGCCGCAGTCCTCTCCTACAATGAGCAGTTCTTC	CASSPAAVLSYNEQFF
-	TRBV7-9	-	TRBJ2-1	TGTGCCAGCAGCGGCCCTAATGAGCAGTTCTTC	CASSGPNEQFF
-	TRBV7-3	-	TRBJ2-1	TGTGCCAGCAGCTCCCTCGGGTCGGACAACTACCAGTTCTTC	CASSSLGSDNYQFF
-	TRBV28	-	TRBJ1-5	TGTGCCAGCAGTTTCGACACGGGGGAAGATCAGCCCCAGCATTTT	CASSFDTGEDQPQHF
-	TRBV7-3	-	TRBJ2-3	TGTGCCAGCAGCTCCTTGCCGGAAGATACGCAGTATTTT	CASSSLPEDTQYF
-	TRBV5-6	-	TRBJ2-7	TGTGCCAGCAGCTTGACTTTGGGGCTCTACGAGCAGTACTTC	CASSLTLGLYEQYF
-	TRBV12-3/TRBV12-4	once	TRBJ2-2	TGTGCCGGCGGGCGGCAGGGTGGGACCGGGGAGCTGTTTTTT	CAGGRQGGTGELFF
TRBD1	TRBV4-2	-	TRBJ2-1	TGTGCCAGCAGCCCGACAGGGGGTTCCCGTGAGCAGTTCTTC	CASSPTGGSREQFF
TRBD1	TRBV6-2/TRBV6-3	-	TRBJ2-5	TGTGCCAGCAGTTACACCAGGGGGACGGTTGAAGAGACCCAGTACTTC	CASSYTRGTVEETQYF
-	TRBV19	few	TRBJ2-2	TGTGCCAGTAGTTTCGGCCACACCGGGGAGCTGTTTTTT	CASSFGHTGELFF
-	TRBV12-3/TRBV12-4	-	TRBJ2-3	TGTGCCAGCAGCCACCCTCGTGTTAGCGGTACAGATACGCAGTATTTT	CASSHPRVSGTDTQYF
TRBD2	TRBV19	-	TRBJ2-1	TGTGCCAGTACCCGGGCTAGCGGGGGGGCCAATGAGCAGTTCTTC	CASTRASGGANEQFF
-	TRBV4-2	-	TRBJ2-7	TGTGCCAGCAGCCAAGAACGGGGGCTCAACGAGCAGTACTTC	CASSQERGLNEQYF
-	TRBV7-9	-	TRBJ2-7	TGTGCCAGCAGCAAAACGGACAGTTTAAGCTACGAGCAGTACTTC	CASSKTDSLSYEQYF
TRBD2	TRBV11-2	few	TRBJ2-5	TGTGCCAGCAGCTTCGAACTAGCGGCGCAAGAGACCCAGTACTTC	CASSFELAAQETQYF
-	TRBV5-5	-	TRBJ1-5	TGTGCCAGCAGCTTCCTCCCGGGAGATAGCAATCAGCCCCAGCATTTT	CASSFLPGDSNQPQHF
-	TRBV4-1	once	TRBJ2-2	TGCGCCAGCAGCCAAGATCTTACCGGGGAGCTGTTTTTT	CASSQDLTGELFF
-	TRBV9	-	TRBJ2-4	TGTGCCAGCAGCGTAGGAGCTTTAGCCAAAAACATTCAGTACTTC	CASSVGALAKNIQYF
TRBD2	TRBV5-4	-	TRBJ2-1	TGTGCCAGCAGCTTGGAACTAGCGGCCCGGATAGTGGAGCAGTTCTTC	CASSLELAARIVEQFF
TRBD2	TRBV19	-	TRBJ2-1	TGTGCCAGCTCGACTAGCGGGGGGGCCTCAGTATACAATGAGCAGTTCTTC	CASSTSGGASVYNEQFF
TRBD1	TRBV27	once	TRBJ1-5	TGTGCCAGCAGGGGGGGGACAGGCCTTGACAATCAGCCCCAGCATTTT	CASRGGTGLDNQPQHF
-	TRBV5-4	-	TRBJ1-2	TGTGCCAGCAGCGATTCTACAGATGGCTACACCTTC	CASSDSTDGYTF
-	TRBV7-9	once	TRBJ2-2	TGTGCCAGCAGCCCCGGGAAAAAGGCCGGGGAGCTGTTTTTT	CASSPGKKAGELFF